This T cell receptor beta chain was observed in a study of T-cell memory formation after mild COVID-19. Overall study context: Among the donors, TCR clusters were largely specific to each donor. Study-wide results and caveats: There were some responding clones in pre-infection memory, which suggested that cross-reactive memory had joined. Clones that contracted from day 15 to 85 had balanced CD4/CD8; later expanders were CD4+ biased.

The authors produced TCR alpha and TCR beta cDNA libraries with sample barcodes and UMIs by 5'RACE using constant-segment primers. MiXCR was run by TCRdb on the 5' RACE reads, yielding one entry per CDR3 protein. The sample lists about 200,000 distinct CDR3 sequences, over 7.5% occurring once. This clonotype was counted a few times. The antigen is undetermined. CDR1 and CDR2 (germline): SGHRS, YFSETQ. V was trimmed by 2 bases and J by 2 bases, leaving 10 bases between them. There are 14 residues in the CDR3. Sequenced input: PBMCs or a T cell subset sorted from them (not recorded which). This clonotype originated in a man aged 18 to 29 who had mild COVID-19 (a few samples of this study predate the infection). Cell type and time point are not known. V usage is TRBV5-1 and J usage is TRBJ1-2; possibly TRBD1 for D (6 bases). CDR3 protein: CASSLRTANYGYTF. For the CDR3, the DNA is TGCGCCAGCAGCTTACGGACAGCGAACTATGGCTACACCTTC.